This TCR beta chain was sequenced for a study of blood T cell repertoires in COVID-19. Germline CDR1 MNHNY, CDR2 SVGAGI (reference sequence). The CDR3 spans 13 residues. Trimming pared 5 bases from V and 5 bases from J, leaving 10 bases between. TCRdb keeps only in-frame clones here, not all; method: immunoSEQ multiplex PCR. There are roughly 450,000 clones in the sample; 80% to 95% occur only once, and 0.55% to 0.75% lies in the top ten. Recovery meant two consecutive negative NP/OP PCR tests, professional clearance, or resolved symptoms. The specimen was PBMCs or T cells enriched from blood (not recorded which). The chain links TRBV6-6 to TRBJ1-5; no clear D. This receptor was taken from a man between 18 and 35 years old who had recovered from COVID-19. As DNA, the CDR3 is TGTGCCAGCAGTGAGGGCGGTTATCAGCCCCAGCATTTT. Encoded protein: CASSEGGYQPQHF.